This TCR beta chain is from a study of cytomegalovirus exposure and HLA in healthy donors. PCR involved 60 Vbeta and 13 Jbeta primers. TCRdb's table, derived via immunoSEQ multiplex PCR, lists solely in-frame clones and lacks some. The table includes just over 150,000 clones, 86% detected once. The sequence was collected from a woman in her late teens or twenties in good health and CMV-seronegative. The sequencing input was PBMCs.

CDR3 sequence (DNA): TGCAGCGTTGTGTGGGGGCAGACCCAGTACTTC. Amino acid sequence: CSVVWGQTQYF. The rearrangement uses TRBV29-1 and TRBJ2-5, with D tentatively TRBD1 (6 bases). There are 11 residues in the CDR3. V shed 4 bases and J shed 6 bases, with 9 bases lying between them. In germline, CDR1 is SQVTM, CDR2 ANQGSEA.